A single sample is the source of the 25 T cell receptor beta chains below, sequenced in a study of breast tumors, draining lymph nodes, adjacent tissues. Via MiXCR, TCRdb re-called the multiplex PCR reads, giving one row per CDR3 protein. The sample has around 250,000 distinct CDR3 sequences, under 35% seen once. Axillary draining lymph nodes of breast cancer patients supplied the node samples. What was sequenced was axillary lymph node tissue. These receptors all come from a female donor with breast cancer. Some clones in this sample may be carry-over from other donors' samples.

This chain joins TRBV24-1 and TRBJ1-5; 12 bases line up with TRBD1. V was clipped by 12 bases and J by 9 bases; unmatched bases: 11. This CDR3 contains 14 residues. The germline CDR1 and CDR2 sequences are KGHDR and SFDVKD. The CDR3 sequence is CAAAGTGGSRPQHF. CDR3 coding DNA: TGTGCCGCCGCAGGGACAGGGGGCTCTCGGCCCCAGCATTTT.

This clonotype has only a few counts. As DNA, the CDR3 is TGTGCCAGCTCACCACAGGGGCGAAACACCATATATTTT. Translating gives CASSPQGRNTIYF. The V and J genes are TRBV18 and TRBJ1-3; possibly TRBD1 for D (5 bases). The CDR3 totals 13 residues. Per the germline V gene, CDR1 is KGHSH and CDR2 is LQKENI. V was clipped by 1 base and J by 5 bases, with 6 bases between them.

This clonotype was picked up many times. The chain carries TRBV7-9 and TRBJ2-5; D not resolved. The CDR3 runs to 12 residues. V lost 2 bases, J lost 3 bases, and 4 bases lay in between. The germline V gene encodes CDR1 SEHNR and CDR2 FQNEAQ (reference sequence). The CDR3 DNA reads TGTGCCAGCAGCTTAATCGAAGAGACCCAGTACTTC. Protein product: CASSLIEETQYF.

The rearrangement joins TRBV19 to TRBJ2-2; tentative D call: TRBD2 (6 bases). Per germline, CDR1 LNHDA and CDR2 SQIVND (reference sequence). Trimming pared 3 bases from V and 8 bases from J, leaving 10 bases between. The CDR3 spans 13 residues. The CDR3 is CASSIGGPGELFF. The CDR3 nucleotides are TGTGCCAGTAGTATCGGGGGACCGGGGGAGCTGTTTTTT.

The chain recombines TRBV28 with TRBJ2-7, with a possible D match to TRBD2 (5 bases). There are 14 residues in the CDR3. Germline-derived CDR1 and CDR2 are MDHEN and SYDVKM. Trimming stripped 3 bases from V and 7 bases from J, with 16 bases between. In DNA, the CDR3 is TGTGCCAGCAGTTTTTTCGTCAGCAGGAGGGAGCAGTACTTC. It yields the protein CASSFFVSRREQYF.

This clonotype showed up just a few times. The rearrangement uses TRBV30 and TRBJ1-5, with a tentative D call TRBD1 (5 bases). This CDR3 has 16 residues. Looked up from germline, CDR1 is GTSNPN and CDR2 is SVGIG (reference sequence). V gave up 1 base and J gave up 0 bases, with 13 bases separating them. CDR3 sequence: CAWSDLGDYSNQPQHF. The CDR3 region has the DNA TGTGCCTGGAGTGACCTGGGGGATTATAGCAATCAGCCCCAGCATTTT.

This clonotype was seen at least ten times. This chain connects TRBV20-1 to TRBJ1-2; weak D call: TRBD1 (5 bases). V dropped 2 bases and J dropped 4 bases, with 8 bases sitting between them. The CDR3 extends over 12 amino acids. Germline V gene sequence: CDR1 DFQATT, CDR2 SNEGSKA (reference sequence). CDR3 sequence (DNA): TGCAGTGCTAGACAGGGCTCCTATGGCTACACCTTC. Translating it yields CSARQGSYGYTF.

This clonotype was detected many times. V and J are TRBV20-1 and TRBJ2-1, with 9 bases aligning to TRBD2. The CDR3 covers 16 residues. Germline CDR1 DFQATT, CDR2 SNEGSKA (reference sequence). J lost 3 bases, V lost 4 bases, and 10 bases had no gene match. The CDR3 here is CSATTRLAAIYNEQFF. CDR3 nucleotide sequence: TGCAGTGCTACAACCCGACTAGCGGCTATCTACAATGAGCAGTTCTTC.

The chain uses TRBV5-1 and TRBJ2-1; TRBD2 matches at 13 bases. The J segment lost 5 bases and the V segment lost 0 bases, leaving 5 bases of the junction unmatched. The CDR3 covers 17 residues. The germline V gene has CDR1 SGHRS and CDR2 YFSETQ. CDR3: CASSLETSGGYDNEQFF. The CDR3 DNA reads TGCGCCAGCAGCTTGGAGACTAGCGGGGGGTACGACAATGAGCAGTTCTTC.

The V gene is TRBV7-2, the J gene TRBJ2-7, with a weak D call TRBD1 (6 bases). The CDR3 runs to 15 residues. V shed 5 bases and J shed 2 bases, with 16 bases lying between them. Germline V gene sequence: CDR1 SGHTA, CDR2 FQGNSA. The CDR3 DNA is TGTGCCAGCAGCCCCGGGCAGGGGAGCACCTACGAGCAGTACTTC. As protein: CASSPGQGSTYEQYF.

Note on this clonotype: The junction departs from the called germline gene at one end, perhaps through a read error. The chain combines TRBV4-1 with TRBJ2-3; possibly TRBD2 for D (6 bases). The CDR3 runs 16 residues. Germline V CDR1 and CDR2: MGHRA, YSYEKL. The CDR3 bases are TGCGCCAACAGCCAGGAAACTAGCTCGAGCACAGATACGCAGTATTTT. Its translation is CANSQETSSSTDTQYF.

This clonotype has ten or more counts. The V and J genes are TRBV4-1 and TRBJ1-2, with 11 bases matching TRBD1. V shed 3 bases, J shed 3 bases, and the junction held 3 bases outside the gene matches. This CDR3 region has 15 residues. In germline, CDR1 is MGHRA, CDR2 YSYEKL. CDR3 coding DNA: TGCGCCAGCAGCCATCCGGGACAGGGGGACTATGGCTACACCTTC. Translated, it gives CASSHPGQGDYGYTF.

This clonotype was picked up many times. This chain uses TRBV27 with TRBJ2-3, with TRBD1 matching over 8 bases. Germline V lookup: CDR1 MNHEY, CDR2 SMNVEV (reference sequence). The V segment lost 5 bases and the J segment 2 bases; nucleotides outside the gene matches: 6. The CDR3 totals 15 residues. CDR3 in amino acids: CASSPWTGSTDTQYF. The DNA for the CDR3 is TGTGCCAGCAGTCCTTGGACAGGGTCCACAGATACGCAGTATTTT.

There are many counts of this clonotype. V and J are TRBV24-1 and TRBJ2-6, with 9 bases that match TRBD1. With V trimmed by 7 bases and J by 2 bases, 5 bases remained unmatched. The CDR3 has 16 amino acids. Looked up from germline, CDR1 is KGHDR and CDR2 is SFDVKD. The DNA of the CDR3 is TGTGCCACCAGACCCAGACAGGGGGCTGGGGCCAACGTCCTGACTTTC. This gives the protein CATRPRQGAGANVLTF.

The chain combines TRBV6-4 with TRBJ2-2; TRBD2 matches at 7 bases. This CDR3 has 15 amino acids. The germline gives CDR1 MRHNA, CDR2 SNTAGT. Trimming cost V 6 bases and J 6 bases; bases outside gene matches: 10. The CDR3 nucleotides are TGTGCCAGCAGCCCCGGGTCTGGGAGGGCCGGGGAGCTGTTTTTT. Its translation: CASSPGSGRAGELFF.

This clonotype was observed at least ten times. V gene TRBV7-3 combines with J gene TRBJ2-3; either TRBD1 or TRBD2 may fit D (5 bases each). The V end was cut by 5 bases, the J end by 6 bases, with 21 bases between. From germline, CDR1 is SGHTA and CDR2 FQGTGA. The CDR3 is made up of 16 amino acids. The CDR3 nucleotides are TGTGCCAGCAGCCCCCGCCGGGACCCGCGGGCTGATACGCAGTATTTT. It specifies CASSPRRDPRADTQYF.

A single count supports this clonotype. The V call is TRBV24-1, the J call TRBJ2-3; no reliable D call. Trimming left V 11 bases short and J 5 bases short, with 25 bases between. Germline CDR1 reads KGHDR; CDR2 reads SFDVKD. This CDR3 is 16 amino acids long. For the CDR3, the DNA is TGTGCCAGCAGCTACTCGCCATCCAGCTCGGGAGATACGCAGTATTTT. Protein product: CASSYSPSSSGDTQYF.

The chain joins TRBV2 to TRBJ2-6; perhaps TRBD1 as D (6 bases). Germline CDR1 and CDR2: SNHLY and FYNNEI. The CDR3 totals 17 residues. V was shortened by 3 bases and J by 1 base, with 13 bases between the two germline ends. The CDR3 here is CASSDTGTISGANVLTF. The CDR3 coding sequence is TGTGCCAGCAGTGATACAGGGACGATTTCTGGGGCCAACGTCCTGACTTTC. Filled out from reference TRBV2 and TRBJ2-6, the complete variable domain reads EPEVTQTPSHQVTQMGQEVILRCVPISNHLYFYWYRQILGQKVEFLVSFYNNEISEKSEIFDDQFSVERPDGSNFTLKIRSTKLEDSAMYFCASSDTGTISGANVLTFGAGSRLTVL.

The table lists this clonotype with a count of one. This sequence may be a read error, since a much larger clone differs from it by one base. The chain recombines TRBV6-6 with TRBJ1-3; D is perhaps TRBD1 (6 bases). This CDR3 region has 14 residues. The germline V gene has CDR1 MNHNY and CDR2 SVGAGI (reference sequence). CDR3 amino acids: CAGSSTTGGNTIYF. As DNA, the CDR3 is TGTGCCGGCAGTTCTACCACAGGGGGAAACACCATATATTTT.

The chain carries TRBV10-1 and TRBJ2-1, with 13 bases lining up with TRBD2. Trimming cost V 3 bases and J 4 bases; bases outside gene matches: 6. The CDR3 covers 17 residues. The germline CDR1 and CDR2 sequences are WNHNN and SYGVQD (reference sequence). The CDR3 loop is CASSDPGTSGVYNEQFF. The CDR3 region has the DNA TGCGCCAGCAGTGACCCTGGGACTAGCGGGGTTTACAATGAGCAGTTCTTC.

The V call is TRBV2, the J call TRBJ2-7, with D tentatively TRBD1 or TRBD2 (5 bases each). The CDR3 loop spans 15 amino acids. Per the germline V gene, CDR1 is SNHLY and CDR2 is FYNNEI. Trimming took 6 bases from V and 1 from J, leaving 16 bases between them. CDR3 DNA: TGTGCCAGCAGCTTGGGACGGGCTAGGTCCTACGAGCAGTACTTC. Amino acids: CASSLGRARSYEQYF.

A remark on this clonotype: Given a much more abundant clone one base away, this may be a read error. CDR3 protein: CAISGPQGSYEQYF. DNA for the CDR3: TGTGCCATCAGTGGACCCCAGGGTTCCTACGAGCAGTACTTC. The rearrangement joins TRBV10-3 to TRBJ2-7; TRBD1 is a possible D gene (5 bases). CDR3 size: 14 residues. CDR1 is ENHRY and CDR2 is SYGVKD in the germline V gene. The V end lost 4 bases, the J end lost 1 base, and 11 bases lay between the germline ends.

This clonotype was seen ten or more times. This chain uses TRBV20-1 with TRBJ2-1; TRBD2 might be the D (6 bases). Between the trimmed V and J ends, which lost 3 bases and 0 bases, there was a span of 9 bases. This CDR3 has 14 residues. In germline, CDR1 is DFQATT, CDR2 SNEGSKA (reference sequence). The CDR3 nucleotides are TGCAGTGCTAGTCGGGGGAGCTCCTACAATGAGCAGTTCTTC. As protein: CSASRGSSYNEQFF.

This clonotype was counted a few times. A much larger clone lies one base from this, so it may be a read error. This chain connects TRBV6-6 to TRBJ2-1, with no clear D. This CDR3 region has 14 residues. Trimming cost V 5 bases and J 0 bases, with 8 bases left between them. Germline-derived CDR1 and CDR2 are MNHNY and SVGAGI (reference sequence). CDR3 in DNA: TGTGCCAGCAGTCACCCGAGCTCCTACAATGAGCAGTTCTTC. As protein: CASSHPSSYNEQFF.

This clonotype was found many times. The chain has TRBV19 and TRBJ1-5; no firm D call. This CDR3 spans 14 amino acids. Germline-derived CDR1 and CDR2 are LNHDA and SQIVND (reference sequence). V was pared by 0 bases and J by 4 bases, with 7 bases between. CDR3 sequence: CASSIDGGNQPQHF. The CDR3 nucleotides are TGTGCCAGTAGTATAGATGGTGGGAATCAGCCCCAGCATTTT.